The clone carrying this T cell receptor beta chain was counted a single time. The target antigen is unknown. The data are from a study of cytomegalovirus exposure and HLA in healthy donors. Turning to the study itself: The 95 to 150 validation repertoires were produced on the same platform as the 670 or so repertoires of the first cohort. This was reported in a later analysis.

The donors were members of the validation cohort, which comprised about 120 subjects and was separate from the first cohort of roughly 700 subjects. Clones were sequenced by immunoSEQ multiplex PCR, and TCRdb holds only the in-frame ones, with some missing. The sample holds some 90,000 clones, 96% seen once. The study's findings and limits: Most TCR sequences showed up rarely, but some public TCRs showed up in many donors. It was 164 TCR beta chains that were listed as cytomegalovirus-associated.

Trimming cost V 3 bases and J 6 bases, with 17 bases left between them. There are 15 residues in the CDR3. Germline CDR1 is SGDLS and CDR2 is YYNGEE. Material: PBMCs. This TCR came from a man between 18 and 29 years old in good health and CMV-seronegative. The chain links TRBV9 to TRBJ2-3; D is possibly TRBD1 (6 bases). CDR3 amino acids: CASSGKRSQGDTQYF. The DNA for the CDR3 is TGTGCCAGCAGCGGCAAGAGATCTCAGGGGGATACGCAGTATTTT.